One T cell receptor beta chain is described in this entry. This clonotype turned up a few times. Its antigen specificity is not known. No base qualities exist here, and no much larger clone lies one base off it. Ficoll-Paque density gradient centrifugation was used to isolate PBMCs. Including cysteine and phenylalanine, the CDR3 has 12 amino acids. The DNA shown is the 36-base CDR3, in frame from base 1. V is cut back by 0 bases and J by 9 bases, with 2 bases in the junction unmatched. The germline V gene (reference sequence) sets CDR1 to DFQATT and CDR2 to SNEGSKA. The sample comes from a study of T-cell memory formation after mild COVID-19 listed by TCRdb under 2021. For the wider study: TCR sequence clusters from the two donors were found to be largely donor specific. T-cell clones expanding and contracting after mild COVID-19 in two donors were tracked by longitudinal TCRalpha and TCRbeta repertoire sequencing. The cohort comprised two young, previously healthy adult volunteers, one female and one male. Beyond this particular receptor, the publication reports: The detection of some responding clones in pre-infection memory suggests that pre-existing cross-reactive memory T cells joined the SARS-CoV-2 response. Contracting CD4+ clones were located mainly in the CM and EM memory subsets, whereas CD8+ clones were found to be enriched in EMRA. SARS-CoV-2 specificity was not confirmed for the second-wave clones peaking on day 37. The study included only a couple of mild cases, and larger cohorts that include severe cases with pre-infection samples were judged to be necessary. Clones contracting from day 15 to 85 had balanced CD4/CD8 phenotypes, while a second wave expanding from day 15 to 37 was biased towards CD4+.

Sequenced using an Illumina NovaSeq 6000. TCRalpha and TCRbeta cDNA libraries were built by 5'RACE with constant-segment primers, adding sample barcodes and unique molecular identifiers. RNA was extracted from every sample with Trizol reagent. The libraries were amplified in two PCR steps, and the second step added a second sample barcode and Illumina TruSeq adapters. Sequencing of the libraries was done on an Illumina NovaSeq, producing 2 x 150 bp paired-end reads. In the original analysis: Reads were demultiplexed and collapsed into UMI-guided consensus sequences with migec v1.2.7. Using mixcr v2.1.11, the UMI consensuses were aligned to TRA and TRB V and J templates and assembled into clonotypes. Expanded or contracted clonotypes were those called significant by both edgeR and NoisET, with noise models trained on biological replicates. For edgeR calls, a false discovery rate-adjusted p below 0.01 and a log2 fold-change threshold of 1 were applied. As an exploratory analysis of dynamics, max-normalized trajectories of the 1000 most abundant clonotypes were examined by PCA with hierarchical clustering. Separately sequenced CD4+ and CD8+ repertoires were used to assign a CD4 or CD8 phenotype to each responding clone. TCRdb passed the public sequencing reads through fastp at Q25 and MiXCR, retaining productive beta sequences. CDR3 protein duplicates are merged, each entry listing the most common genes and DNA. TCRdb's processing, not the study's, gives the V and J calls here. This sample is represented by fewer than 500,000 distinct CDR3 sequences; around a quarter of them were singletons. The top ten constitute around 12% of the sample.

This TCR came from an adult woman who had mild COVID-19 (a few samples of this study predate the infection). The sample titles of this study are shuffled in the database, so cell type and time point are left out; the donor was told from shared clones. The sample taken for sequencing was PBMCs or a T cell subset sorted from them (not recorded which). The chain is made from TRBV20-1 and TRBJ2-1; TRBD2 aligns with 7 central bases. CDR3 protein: CSAREREFEQFF. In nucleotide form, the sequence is TGCAGTGCTAGAGAGCGGGAGTTTGAGCAGTTCTTC.